Following are 27 T cell receptor beta chains from one sample sequenced in a study of T cells in Graves' hyperthyroidism and ophthalmopathy. Using RNA transcripts as the source, TCR beta CDR3 regions were amplified. The TCR CDR3 first-round RT-PCR relied on the HTBI primer set. TCRdb reanalysed the multiplex PCR reads using MiXCR and keeps one entry per CDR3 protein. The table has 700,000 or so distinct CDR3 sequences, less than 20% seen once. Input material: blood. These receptor sequences come from a man aged 18 to 30 with Graves' hyperthyroidism.

Many counts were recorded for this clonotype. The chain combines TRBV9 with TRBJ2-7, with D tentatively TRBD1 (6 bases). The CDR3 extends over 14 amino acids. The V gene's germline CDR1 is SGDLS and CDR2 YYNGEE. V lost 8 bases, J lost 6 bases, and 21 bases lay in between. The CDR3 sequence: CARWGPTFTGEQYF. The CDR3 bases are TGTGCCAGATGGGGGCCCACCTTCACGGGCGAGCAGTACTTC. The full variable domain, rest sourced from reference TRBV9 and TRBJ2-7, is DSGVTQTPKHLITATGQRVTLRCSPRSGDLSVYWYQQSLDQGLQFLIQYYNGEERAKGNILERFSAQQFPDLHSELNLSSLELGDSALYFCARWGPTFTGEQYFGPGTRLTVT.

The CDR3 DNA reads as TGTGCCAGCACCCCGGACCGGAACTACGAGCAGTACTTC. As protein: CASTPDRNYEQYF. This chain connects TRBV28 to TRBJ2-7; D remains unclear. The germline V gene has CDR1 MDHEN and CDR2 SYDVKM. This CDR3 has 13 amino acids. Trimming took off 7 bases at V and 3 bases at J, with 13 bases between the two ends.

This clonotype was counted only a few times. J is TRBJ2-1 and V is TRBV6-2 or TRBV6-3, with 8 bases identical to TRBD1. Losses at the gene ends were 4 bases for V and 9 bases for J; bases not matched to a gene: 5. The germline CDR1 and CDR2 sequences are MNHEY and SVGEGT. The CDR3 contains 13 residues. CDR3 in amino acids: CASSLDRVTEQFF. Written as DNA, the CDR3 is TGTGCCAGCAGTTTGGACAGGGTTACTGAGCAGTTCTTC.

Here the CDR3 DNA reads TGTGCCAGCAGCTTAAATCTAGCACGGGAGCAGTTCTTC. Translating it yields CASSLNLAREQFF. The chain has TRBV7-3 and TRBJ2-1; a possible D gene is TRBD2 (5 bases). V was cut by 1 base and J by 10 bases, with 11 bases left in between. Germline V gene sequence: CDR1 SGHTA, CDR2 FQGTGA. The CDR3 runs to 13 residues.

This clonotype was counted only a few times. The chain uses TRBV12-3 or TRBV12-4 and TRBJ2-4; no clear D. V lost 7 bases and J lost 0, with 7 bases in between. The length of the CDR3 is 13 residues. Here the CDR3 DNA reads TGTGCCAGCACCCATCTAGCCAAAAACATTCAGTACTTC. It translates to CASTHLAKNIQYF.

This clonotype was seen more than once but under ten times. V usage is TRBV12-3 or TRBV12-4 and J usage is TRBJ1-5; D not certain. The CDR3 spans 15 residues. Trimming cost V 3 bases and J 1 base, with 10 bases left between them. CDR3: CASSLAAFSNQPQHF. CDR3 nucleotide sequence: TGTGCCAGCAGTTTGGCAGCGTTCAGCAATCAGCCCCAGCATTTT.

In its sample, this clonotype was seen many times. The chain recombines TRBV27 with TRBJ2-7; D is ambiguous. V lost 4 bases and J lost 4, with 8 bases in between. CDR3 length: 12 amino acids. Germline CDR1 reads MNHEY; CDR2 reads SMNVEV (reference sequence). In DNA form, the CDR3 reads TGTGCCAGCAGTTCATCACGGTACGAGCAGTACTTC. As protein: CASSSSRYEQYF.

The chain uses TRBV27 and TRBJ2-2; TRBD1 aligns across 11 bases. The CDR3 loop spans 16 amino acids. The V gene end was trimmed by 5 bases and the J gene end by 6 bases; junction bases not matched to a gene: 8. Germline V lookup: CDR1 MNHEY, CDR2 SMNVEV (reference sequence). CDR3 nucleotide sequence: TGTGCCAGCAGTGTGGGGGACAGGGGGGGGGCCGGGGAGCTGTTTTTT. Residues: CASSVGDRGGAGELFF.

There are many counts of this clonotype. This chain uses TRBV18 with TRBJ2-1; possibly TRBD2 for D (6 bases). In germline, CDR1 is KGHSH, CDR2 LQKENI. V shed 3 bases and J shed 3 bases, with 9 bases lying between them. CDR3 length equals 14 residues. The CDR3 nucleotides are TGTGCCAGCTCACCGCGGGATTACTACAATGAGCAGTTCTTC. Amino acid sequence: CASSPRDYYNEQFF.

This chain links TRBV5-5 with TRBJ2-5; 8 nucleotides match TRBD1. CDR3 length: 15 amino acids. Germline V gene data show CDR1 as SGHKS and CDR2 as YYEKEE (reference sequence). The ends lost 3 bases at V and 5 bases at J; junction bases unmatched: 9. This chain's CDR3 is CASSSPGQGTETQYF. In DNA form, the CDR3 reads TGTGCCAGCAGCTCCCCAGGACAGGGAACGGAGACCCAGTACTTC.

This clonotype occurred many times. The rearrangement uses TRBV12-3 or TRBV12-4 and TRBJ2-7; 9 bases line up with TRBD2. The CDR3 has 14 amino acids. V trimming: 6 bases; J trimming: 2 bases; junction bases outside the gene matches: 5. The CDR3 reads CASRGGGRAYEQYF. The CDR3 DNA follows: TGTGCCAGCAGGGGCGGCGGGAGGGCCTACGAGCAGTACTTC.

A word on this clonotype: This sequence may be a read error, since a much larger clone differs from it by one base. The chain combines TRBV28 with TRBJ2-2; weak D call: TRBD2 (5 bases). CDR3 length equals 15 residues. V shed 6 bases and J shed 4 bases, with 15 bases lying between them. Germline assignment: CDR1 MDHEN and CDR2 SYDVKM. CDR3 sequence: CASRLARAGTGELFF. CDR3 nucleotide sequence: TGTGCCAGCAGGTTAGCGAGAGCCGGCACCGGGGAGCTGTTTTTT.

This clonotype came up a few times. The chain employs TRBV5-1 and TRBJ2-3; TRBD2 matches 7 bases. CDR1 and CDR2 (germline): SGHRS, YFSETQ. Trimming removed 3 bases from V and 6 bases from J; junction bases left unmatched: 16. The CDR3 has 17 residues. The DNA for the CDR3 is TGCGCCAGCAGCTCCCCCCCTCTAGCGCCGCGGGGGGATACGCAGTATTTT. It encodes CASSSPPLAPRGDTQYF.

The chain carries TRBV6-6 and TRBJ2-1; D is perhaps TRBD1 (5 bases). The V end lost 0 bases, the J end lost 5 bases, and 14 bases lay between the germline ends. CDR1 is MNHNY, CDR2 SVGAGI, per germline (reference sequence). The CDR3 is 16 amino acids. The CDR3: CASSYSIGVYDNEQFF. In nucleotides, the CDR3 is TGTGCCAGCAGTTACTCGATAGGGGTGTATGACAATGAGCAGTTCTTC.

In its sample, this clonotype was seen many times. The chain recombines TRBV7-9 with TRBJ1-1; no clear D gene. In germline, CDR1 is SEHNR, CDR2 FQNEAQ (reference sequence). Between the trimmed V and J ends, which lost 1 base and 6 bases, there was a span of 15 bases. This CDR3 is 15 amino acids long. The CDR3 bases are TGTGCCAGCAGCTTAGAGCGGGGTACGGGATCTGAAGCTTTCTTT. Its translation: CASSLERGTGSEAFF.

There are a few counts of this clonotype. This chain links TRBV5-7 with TRBJ1-2, with TRBD1 matching over 8 bases. TRBV5-7 is sorted into the ORF group, with uncertain function. The CDR3 is made up of 14 amino acids. Trimming took 0 bases from V and 4 from J; bases not matched to a gene: 2. Here the CDR3 DNA reads TGTGCCAGCAGCTTGGCAGGGGGCGGCTATGGCTACACCTTC. Translation gives CASSLAGGGYGYTF.

This clonotype has at least ten counts. CDR3 amino acids: CASSYPFGYTF. The CDR3 bases are TGTGCCAGCAGTTACCCCTTTGGCTACACCTTC. V usage is TRBV6-1 and J usage is TRBJ1-2; no clear D. From germline, CDR1 is MNHNS and CDR2 SASEGT. Trimming removed 5 bases at V and 7 bases at J, with 8 bases between. The CDR3 sequence is 11 residues long.

There are many counts of this clonotype. The chain employs TRBV20-1 and TRBJ2-7; unclear D gene. The germline gives CDR1 DFQATT, CDR2 SNEGSKA (reference sequence). Trimming took off 3 bases at V and 6 bases at J, with 9 bases between the two ends. CDR3 length equals 11 residues. CDR3 bases: TGCAGTGCTAGTCGAGCGATCGAGCAGTACTTC. Translated: CSASRAIEQYF.

This clonotype was seen repeatedly, ten times or more. This chain uses TRBV27 with TRBJ2-2; no clear D gene. CDR1 and CDR2 from the germline V gene are MNHEY and SMNVEV (reference sequence). The CDR3 extends over 13 amino acids. The V and J ends lost 8 bases and 4 bases respectively, with 11 bases between them. CDR3 DNA sequence: TGTGCCAGCCATACGAGGACCACCGGGGAGCTGTTTTTT. Its protein product is CASHTRTTGELFF.

The V gene is TRBV24-1, the J gene TRBJ2-1; 9 bases match TRBD2. The germline gives CDR1 KGHDR, CDR2 SFDVKD. The CDR3 covers 16 residues. Losses at the gene ends were 9 bases for V and 0 bases for J; bases not matched to a gene: 8. The CDR3 coding sequence is TGTGCCACCTGCGGAGGTAGCGGGGGCTCCTACAATGAGCAGTTCTTC. It encodes CATCGGSGGSYNEQFF.

The V and J genes are TRBV29-1 and TRBJ2-7, with D possibly matching TRBD2 (5 bases). In germline, CDR1 is SQVTM, CDR2 ANQGSEA. Trimming removed 1 base from V and 3 bases from J, with 7 bases in between. CDR3 size: 12 residues. The CDR3 DNA is TGCAGCGTTGAAGTGGGAGTCTACGAGCAGTACTTC. Translating it yields CSVEVGVYEQYF.

The rearrangement uses TRBV20-1 and TRBJ2-3; 7 bases map to TRBD2. Trimming cost V 1 base and J 1 base; bases outside gene matches: 2. This CDR3 comprises 14 residues. Germline CDR1 is DFQATT and CDR2 is SNEGSKA (reference sequence). Here the CDR3 reads CSARGTRGTDTQYF. The CDR3 DNA follows: TGCAGTGCTAGAGGGACTAGAGGCACAGATACGCAGTATTTT.

This clonotype turned up a few times. The CDR3 loop is CSARPQGAAEYNEQFF. The CDR3 nucleotides are TGCAGTGCTAGACCACAGGGGGCTGCGGAGTACAATGAGCAGTTCTTC. The chain links TRBV20-1 to TRBJ2-1, with TRBD1 matching 9 bases. V shed 2 bases and J 4 bases; nucleotides not matched to a gene: 9. CDR3 size: 16 residues. Germline values: CDR1 DFQATT, CDR2 SNEGSKA (reference sequence).

The rearrangement links TRBV28 to TRBJ2-1; D is ambiguous. The V gene's germline CDR1 is MDHEN and CDR2 SYDVKM. The CDR3 covers 17 residues. Trimming stripped 3 bases from V and 2 bases from J, with 17 bases between. CDR3 residues: CASSFGLGRVAYNEQFF. In DNA form, the CDR3 reads TGTGCCAGCAGTTTTGGCCTAGGACGGGTTGCCTACAATGAGCAGTTCTTC.

This clonotype has at least ten counts. This chain uses TRBV5-1 with TRBJ2-1; D may be TRBD1 (6 bases). Germline values: CDR1 SGHRS, CDR2 YFSETQ. Trimming removed 4 bases from V and 9 bases from J, with 14 bases in between. The CDR3 extends over 13 amino acids. CDR3 protein: CASSLTGTLEQFF. The CDR3 DNA is TGCGCCAGCAGCCTTACAGGGACACTTGAGCAGTTCTTC.

This clonotype appeared many times. The chain employs TRBV12-3 or TRBV12-4 and TRBJ2-7; 8 nucleotides agree with TRBD1. Trimming at V came to 5 bases and at J to 7 bases, leaving 4 bases not matched to a gene. The CDR3 extends over 12 amino acids. The CDR3 region is CASSPTGGEQYF. CDR3 bases: TGTGCCAGCAGTCCTACAGGGGGAGAGCAGTACTTC.

This clonotype was seen ten or more times. This chain connects TRBV28 to TRBJ2-7, with D perhaps assigned TRBD1 or TRBD2 (5 bases each). V lost 2 bases and J 5 bases, leaving 16 bases between the germline ends. The germline CDR1 and CDR2 sequences are MDHEN and SYDVKM. The CDR3 contains 15 residues. For the CDR3, the DNA is TGTGCCAGCAGTTTACCCCCACCGAGGGACCACGAGCAGTACTTC. This encodes CASSLPPPRDHEQYF.